This T cell receptor (beta chain) is from a study of blood T cell repertoires in COVID-19 (dated by TCRdb to 2019 to 2021). General notes on the study: The collaborator samples originated in the United States, Italy and Spain and spanned the acute and convalescent phases of COVID-19. The material from the prospective study consisted of cDNA or gDNA derived from T cells, B-cell-depleted T cells, or PBMCs. Samples were obtained from the ongoing ImmuneRACE study (first 160 participants) and from about 1,300 subjects provided by 6 global collaborators. The dataset comprised deeply sampled blood TCRbeta repertoires from subjects exposed to, actively infected with, or recovered from COVID-19. A de-identified subject ID, COVID-19 status, age in years and sex were almost always included in the sample metadata. Where available, HLA class I and class II types were taken from metadata supplied by the sample provider and were not determined by assay-based typing. The repertoires were made available in a free public database intended to serve as a resource for research on the immune response to SARS-CoV-2.

As to this clone: No antigen is known for it. Per-nucleotide qualities are absent, and no much larger clonotype sits a single base away.

The collaborating institutions used their own protocols to collect whole blood in K2EDTA tubes. For TCRbeta analysis, collaborators shipped samples as frozen whole blood, isolated PBMCs, or DNA extracted from either of those sample types. On the study overall, not on this receptor specifically: How much clinical and demographic metadata was included differed by source and by participant, and the metadata was provided uncurated.

The CDR3 covers 15 residues, taking in both the cysteine and the phenylalanine. CDR3 DNA only is kept here, 45 bases in frame from base 1. Trimming leaves V shorter by 3 bases and J shorter by 6 bases, with the junction holding 7 bases beyond the gene matches. CDR1 LNHDA and CDR2 SQIVND are derived from the germline V gene (reference sequence). TCRbeta CDR3 regions were amplified from genomic DNA using the immunoSEQ Assay, a bias-controlled multiplex PCR. Processing in the source paper ran as follows. The number of nucleated cells in each sample was estimated by amplification of reference gene primers within the assay. To quantify the absolute abundance of each unique TCRbeta CDR3 rearrangement, sequence reads were collapsed and filtered. For each sample, productive Simpson clonality was calculated as the square root of Simpson's diversity index over productive rearrangements. Entries here come from immuneACCESS through TCRdb and include only in-frame sequences with V and J called. Some clones fail to appear in such tables; in the studies checked, an unresolved V gene covers under half of the shortfall, and the cause of the remainder is unknown. The V and J calls and clone size were taken over from that table, and D and trimming were inferred from the DNA. For this sample the table gives about 120,000 clones, of which approximately 86% were detected only once. About 1% of the sample rests with the top ten.

The sequenced sample was peripheral blood. This TCR was sampled from a woman aged 45-65 years with active or convalescent COVID-19. The V and J genes are TRBV19 and TRBJ2-7; TRBD2 fits 11 bases in the junction. The CDR3 reads as follows: CASSITSGRVSEQYF. The nucleotides are TGTGCCAGTAGTATTACTAGCGGGAGAGTATCCGAGCAGTACTTC.